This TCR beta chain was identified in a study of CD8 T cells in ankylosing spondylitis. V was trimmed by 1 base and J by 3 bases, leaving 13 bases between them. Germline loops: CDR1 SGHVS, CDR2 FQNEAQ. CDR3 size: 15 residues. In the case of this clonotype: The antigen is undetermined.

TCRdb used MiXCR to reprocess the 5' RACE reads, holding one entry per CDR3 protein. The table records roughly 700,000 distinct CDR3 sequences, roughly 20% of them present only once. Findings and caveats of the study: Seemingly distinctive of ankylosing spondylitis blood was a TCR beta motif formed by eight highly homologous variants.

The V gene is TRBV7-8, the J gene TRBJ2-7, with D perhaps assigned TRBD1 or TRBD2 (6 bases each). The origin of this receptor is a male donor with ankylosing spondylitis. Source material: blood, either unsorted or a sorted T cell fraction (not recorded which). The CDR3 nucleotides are TGTGCCAGCAGCTTAGTACCCGGGGGCGTCTACGAGCAGTACTTC. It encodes CASSLVPGGVYEQYF.